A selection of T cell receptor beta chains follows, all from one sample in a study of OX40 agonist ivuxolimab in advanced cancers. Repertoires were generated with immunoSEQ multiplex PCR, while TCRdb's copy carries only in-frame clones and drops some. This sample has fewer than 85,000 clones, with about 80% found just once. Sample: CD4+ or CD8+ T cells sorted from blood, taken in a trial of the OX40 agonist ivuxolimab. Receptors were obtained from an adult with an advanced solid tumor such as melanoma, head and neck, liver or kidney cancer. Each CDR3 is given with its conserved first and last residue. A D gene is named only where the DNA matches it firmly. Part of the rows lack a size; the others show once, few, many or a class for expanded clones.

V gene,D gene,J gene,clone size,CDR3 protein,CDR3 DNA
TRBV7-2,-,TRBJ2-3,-,CASSSWLDSLDTQYF,TGTGCCAGCAGCTCCTGGCTGGACAGTTTAGATACGCAGTATTTT
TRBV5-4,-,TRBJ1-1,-,CASSFDRSDTEAFF,TGTGCCAGCAGCTTCGACAGGAGTGACACTGAAGCTTTCTTT
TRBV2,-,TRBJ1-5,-,CASSADSPQPQHF,TGTGCCAGCAGTGCTGACTCTCCTCAGCCCCAGCATTTT
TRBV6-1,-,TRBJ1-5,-,CASSEAMSGSSNQPQHF,TGTGCCAGCAGTGAAGCGATGTCAGGGAGCAGCAATCAGCCCCAGCATTTT
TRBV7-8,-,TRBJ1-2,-,CASSFGQTYGYTF,TGTGCCAGCAGCTTTGGACAAACCTATGGCTACACCTTC
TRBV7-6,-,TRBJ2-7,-,CASSPQTAGAKEQYF,TGTGCCAGCAGCCCTCAAACGGCGGGGGCCAAGGAGCAGTACTTC
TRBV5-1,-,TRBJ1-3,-,CASSPGGQGNTIYF,TGCGCCAGCAGCCCCGGGGGGCAGGGAAACACCATATATTTT
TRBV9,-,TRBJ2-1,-,CASSVGRGSYNEQFF,TGTGCCAGCAGCGTCGGGCGGGGCTCCTACAATGAGCAGTTCTTC
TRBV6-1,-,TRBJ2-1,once,CASSEAVLSGEQFF,TGTGCCAGCAGTGAAGCGGTACTATCGGGTGAGCAGTTCTTC
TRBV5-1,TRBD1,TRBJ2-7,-,CASSLRQGAYEQYF,TGCGCCAGCAGCTTGAGGCAGGGGGCCTACGAGCAGTACTTC
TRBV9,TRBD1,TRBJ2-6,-,CASSVVGTGFSGANVLTF,TGTGCCAGCAGCGTAGTAGGGACAGGTTTCTCTGGGGCCAACGTCCTGACTTTC
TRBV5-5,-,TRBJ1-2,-,CASSLGGNYGYTF,TGTGCCAGCAGCTTGGGCGGGAACTATGGCTACACCTTC
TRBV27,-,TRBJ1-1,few,CASSLTAFMNTEAFF,TGTGCCAGCAGTTTAACCGCCTTTATGAACACTGAAGCTTTCTTT
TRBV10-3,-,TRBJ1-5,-,CAIRAGAAGQPQHF,TGTGCCATCAGGGCGGGGGCGGCGGGACAGCCCCAGCATTTT
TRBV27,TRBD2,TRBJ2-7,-,CASSLRGDFYEQYF,TGTGCCAGCAGTTTACGGGGGGACTTCTACGAGCAGTACTTC
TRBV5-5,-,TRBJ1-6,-,CASSIGHGISNSPLHF,TGTGCCAGCAGCATAGGACATGGGATTAGTAATTCACCCCTCCACTTT
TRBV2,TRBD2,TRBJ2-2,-,CASLGLAVSGELFF,TGTGCCAGCCTTGGACTAGCCGTGTCCGGGGAGCTGTTTTTT
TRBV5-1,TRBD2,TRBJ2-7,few,CASSLTPNPGLAGGSKYF,TGCGCCAGCAGCTTGACCCCTAATCCGGGACTAGCGGGGGGTAGTAAGTACTTC
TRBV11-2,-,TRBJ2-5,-,CASSFGLQETQYF,TGTGCCAGCAGCTTTGGCCTTCAAGAGACCCAGTACTTC
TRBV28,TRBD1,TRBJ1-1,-,CASSLRDRNTEAFF,TGTGCCAGCAGTTTAAGGGACAGGAACACTGAAGCTTTCTTT
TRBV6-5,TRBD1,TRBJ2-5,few,CASRVDRASETQYF,TGTGCCAGCAGAGTAGACAGGGCGTCGGAGACCCAGTACTTC
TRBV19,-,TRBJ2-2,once,CASSSLLDWGGELFF,TGTGCCAGTAGTTCCTTACTAGACTGGGGCGGGGAGCTGTTTTTT
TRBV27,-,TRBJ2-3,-,CASRLGRTSTDTQYF,TGTGCCAGCAGATTGGGAAGGACCAGCACAGATACGCAGTATTTT
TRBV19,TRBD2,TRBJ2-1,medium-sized,CATNDPGLAGAYNEQFF,TGTGCCACCAATGACCCGGGACTAGCGGGGGCCTACAATGAGCAGTTCTTC
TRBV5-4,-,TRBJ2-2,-,CASTLKQGAGELFF,TGTGCCAGCACCCTGAAACAGGGAGCCGGGGAGCTGTTTTTT
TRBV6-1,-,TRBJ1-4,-,CASSELRGSNEKLFF,TGTGCCAGCAGTGAATTAAGGGGGTCTAATGAAAAACTGTTTTTT
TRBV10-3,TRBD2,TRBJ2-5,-,CATWDYEIGTQYF,TGTGCCACTTGGGACTACGAGATCGGGACCCAGTACTTC
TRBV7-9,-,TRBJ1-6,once,CASSLLPASPLHF,TGTGCCAGCAGCTTACTCCCGGCGTCACCCCTCCACTTT
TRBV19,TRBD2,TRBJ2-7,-,CASSIGGPPGGSPYEQYF,TGTGCCAGTAGTATCGGCGGGCCCCCGGGGGGGTCCCCCTACGAGCAGTACTTC
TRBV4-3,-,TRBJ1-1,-,CASSEGIRGGTEAFF,TGCGCCAGCAGCGAAGGGATTAGGGGGGGCACTGAAGCTTTCTTT
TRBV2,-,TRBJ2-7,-,CASSDLFPGNEQYF,TGTGCCAGCAGTGATCTCTTCCCAGGTAACGAGCAGTACTTC
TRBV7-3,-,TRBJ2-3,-,CASSVRGPPSDTQYF,TGTGCCAGCAGCGTCAGAGGTCCCCCTTCCGATACGCAGTATTTT
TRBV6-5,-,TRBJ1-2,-,CASSPDTYGYTF,TGTGCCAGCAGTCCGGACACCTATGGCTACACCTTC
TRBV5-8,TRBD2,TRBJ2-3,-,CASSELAGGPDTQYF,TGTGCCAGCAGCGAACTAGCGGGGGGTCCAGATACGCAGTATTTT
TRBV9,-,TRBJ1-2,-,CASSVEGGYLNYGYTF,TGTGCCAGCAGCGTAGAGGGGGGGTACCTTAACTATGGCTACACCTTC
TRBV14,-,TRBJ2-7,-,CASSLFGVGEQYF,TGTGCCAGCAGCCTGTTTGGGGTGGGGGAGCAGTACTTC
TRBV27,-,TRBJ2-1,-,CASSFYSFPDNEQFF,TGTGCCAGCAGTTTCTATTCATTCCCGGATAATGAGCAGTTCTTC
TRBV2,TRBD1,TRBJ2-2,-,CASSEVQGAGTGELFF,TGTGCCAGCAGTGAAGTGCAGGGGGCGGGCACCGGGGAGCTGTTTTTT
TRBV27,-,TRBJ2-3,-,CASSAGGERTDTQYF,TGTGCCAGCAGCGCAGGGGGGGAGCGCACAGATACGCAGTATTTT
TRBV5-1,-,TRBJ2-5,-,CASSLDPYQETQYF,TGCGCCAGCAGCTTGGACCCATACCAAGAGACCCAGTACTTC
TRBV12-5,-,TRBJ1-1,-,CASGSAGGTEAFF,TGTGCTAGTGGTTCCGCGGGAGGCACTGAAGCTTTCTTT
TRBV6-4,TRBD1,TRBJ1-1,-,CASSPTQGARNTEAFF,TGTGCCAGCAGCCCAACTCAGGGGGCGAGGAACACTGAAGCTTTCTTT
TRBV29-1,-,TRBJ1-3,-,CSGALGNTIYF,TGCAGCGGAGCCCTTGGAAACACCATATATTTT
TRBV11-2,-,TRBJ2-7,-,CASSSERNRRNDEQYF,TGTGCCAGCAGCTCCGAACGGAACAGGAGGAACGACGAGCAGTACTTC
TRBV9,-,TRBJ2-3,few,CASSPGAVGTDTQYF,TGTGCCAGCAGCCCGGGGGCAGTAGGCACAGATACGCAGTATTTT
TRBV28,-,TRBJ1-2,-,CASSLRKTGDYGYTF,TGTGCCAGCAGTTTACGAAAAACAGGTGACTATGGCTACACCTTC
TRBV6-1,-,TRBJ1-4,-,CASSGSEGLSANEKLFF,TGTGCCAGCAGTGGCTCAGAAGGGTTGTCGGCTAATGAAAAACTGTTTTTT
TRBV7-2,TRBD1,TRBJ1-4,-,CASSYRDRGRTNEKLFF,TGTGCCAGCAGCTACCGGGACAGGGGGCGGACTAATGAAAAACTGTTTTTT
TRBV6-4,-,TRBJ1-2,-,CASRGIRGAARYGYTF,TGTGCCAGCAGGGGAATCCGTGGAGCGGCTCGGTATGGCTACACCTTC
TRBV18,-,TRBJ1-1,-,CASSFRASDTEAFF,TGTGCCAGCTCGTTCAGGGCGTCGGACACTGAAGCTTTCTTT
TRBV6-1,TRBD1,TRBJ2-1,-,CASSVGTGSNNEQFF,TGTGCCAGCAGTGTCGGGACAGGGTCCAACAATGAGCAGTTCTTC
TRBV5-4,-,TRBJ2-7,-,CASSLAPASYEQYF,TGTGCCAGCAGCTTGGCCCCAGCCTCCTACGAGCAGTACTTC
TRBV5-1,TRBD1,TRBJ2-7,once,CASSLGQGTHEQYF,TGCGCCAGCAGCTTGGGACAGGGAACCCACGAGCAGTACTTC
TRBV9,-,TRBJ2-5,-,CASSVVGGKETQYF,TGTGCCAGCAGCGTTGTGGGAGGTAAAGAGACCCAGTACTTC
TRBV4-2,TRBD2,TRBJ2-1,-,CASSSTGLAGGQPFF,TGTGCCAGCAGCTCAACGGGGCTAGCGGGGGGGCAACCGTTCTTC
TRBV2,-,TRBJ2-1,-,CASSEGSLWVNEQFF,TGTGCCAGCAGTGAAGGATCCCTATGGGTCAATGAGCAGTTCTTC
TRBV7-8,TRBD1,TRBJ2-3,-,CASSLGTGGLRDTQYF,TGTGCCAGCAGCTTAGGTACAGGGGGCCTCCGGGATACGCAGTATTTT
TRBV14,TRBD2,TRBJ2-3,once,CASSQEVPGGLLSGGNTDTQYF,TGTGCCAGCAGCCAAGAGGTCCCAGGGGGCTTGCTTAGCGGGGGGAACACAGATACGCAGTATTTT
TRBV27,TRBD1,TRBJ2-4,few,CASSQDRGQNIQYF,TGTGCCAGCAGTCAAGACAGGGGCCAAAACATTCAGTACTTC